The table lists the clone carrying this TCR beta chain with a few counts. What it binds is not known. This sample was included in a study of T-cell reconstitution after alpha-beta-depleted transplantation in children. Findings of the study overall: From newly produced T cells came most of the T-cell counts and diversity one year after transplant. Where alpha-beta T cells came from about two months after transplant was reportedly several hundred expanded graft clones. It was surviving recipient T cells and thymic progenitors that gave some patients high TCRbeta diversity at day 60.

Unique molecular identifiers were incorporated into the prepared TCRbeta library. One entry per CDR3 protein, called by TCRdb with MiXCR from the PCR reads. The repertoire holds some 600,000 distinct CDR3 sequences, with approximately 12% as singletons. The receptor was isolated from a male patient aged 10 to 17 who had a stem cell transplant for acute myeloid leukemia, so the T cells may come from the graft donor. Sequences were derived from PBMCs, mostly from graft donor cells, sampled 360 days after TCRalphabeta/CD19-depleted stem cell transplant.

The CDR3 here is CASSYEGGLTYEQYF. CDR3 in DNA: TGTGCCAGCAGTTACGAAGGGGGATTGACCTACGAGCAGTACTTC. V usage is TRBV25-1 and J usage is TRBJ2-7; D is possibly TRBD1 (6 bases). V gave up 5 bases and J gave up 2 bases, with 16 bases separating them. The CDR3 spans 15 residues. Germline assignment: CDR1 MGHDK and CDR2 SYGVNS.